This T cell receptor (beta chain) derives from a study of cytomegalovirus exposure and HLA in healthy donors. Overall study findings and caveats: Rarity characterized most TCR sequences, yet some public TCRs appeared in many donors. Certain indistinguishable V segments, among them TRBV6-2 and TRBV6-3, were excluded.

The germline V gene has CDR1 SGHTA and CDR2 FQGNSA. This CDR3 is built from 13 residues. Trimming stripped 4 bases from V and 8 bases from J, with 13 bases between. This clone has more than one count but fewer than ten. Its target is unknown. The study ran its PCR with 60 Vbeta and 13 Jbeta primers. Generated by immunoSEQ multiplex PCR, the TCRdb table keeps only in-frame clones and is missing some. Here the sample spans approximately 89,000 clones, 62% being singletons. This TCR came from a woman in her twenties or thirties in good health and CMV-seropositive. The chain has TRBV7-2 and TRBJ2-3; no clear D gene. The sample consisted of PBMCs. CDR3 loop: CASSSPPRSTQYF. DNA of the CDR3: TGTGCCAGCAGCTCCCCTCCCAGGTCTACGCAGTATTTT.